This entry lists 4 T cell receptor beta chains sequenced from one sample in a study of T cell responses to AZD1222 COVID-19 vaccine. Method: immunoSEQ multiplex PCR; TCRdb's copy keeps in-frame clones and lacks some. The sample holds some 130,000 clones, approximately 83% seen once. The sample here was peripheral blood, taken on day 0 of AZD1222 vaccination. These receptors originate from an adult in good health.

The V call is TRBV3-1 (or the pseudogene TRBV3-2), the J call TRBJ1-6; no reliable D call. Per germline, CDR1 LGHDT and CDR2 YNNKEL (reference sequence). This CDR3 comprises 14 residues. Between the trimmed V and J ends, which lost 0 bases and 6 bases, there was a span of 6 bases. CDR3 in DNA: TGTGCCAGCAGCCAAGAACGAGGTAATTCACCCCTCCACTTT. It yields the protein CASSQERGNSPLHF.

The rearrangement links TRBV6-2 or TRBV6-3 to TRBJ1-2; tentative D call: TRBD1 (6 bases). The CDR3 extends over 14 amino acids. The V and J ends lost 5 bases and 1 base respectively, with 11 bases between them. Germline V gene data show CDR1 as MNHEY and CDR2 as SVGEGT. The DNA for the CDR3 is TGTGCCAGCAGTGGACAGCGGGTTAACTATGGCTACACCTTC. As protein: CASSGQRVNYGYTF.

This clone was counted between two and nine times. The V call is TRBV7-9, the J call TRBJ2-1; D may be TRBD1 or TRBD2 (5 bases each). The length of the CDR3 is 13 residues. V was pared by 5 bases and J by 5 bases, with 10 bases between. Germline V gene sequence: CDR1 SEHNR, CDR2 FQNEAQ (reference sequence). The CDR3 protein is CASSMGPNNEQFF. In DNA, the CDR3 is TGTGCCAGCAGCATGGGACCAAACAATGAGCAGTTCTTC.

In regard to this clone: The same CDR3 can be traced to other DNA sequences in this sample. J is TRBJ1-1 and V is TRBV13; no reliable D call. V was clipped by 5 bases and J by 1 base, with 5 bases between them. From germline, CDR1 is PRHDT and CDR2 FYEKMQ (reference sequence). The CDR3 runs 12 residues. The CDR3 coding sequence is TGTGCCAGCAGCCTCCCGAACACTGAAGCTTTCTTT. Amino acid sequence: CASSLPNTEAFF. The whole variable domain, filled in from reference TRBV13 and TRBJ1-1, reads AAGVIQSPRHLIKEKRETATLKCYPIPRHDTVYWYQQGPGQDPQFLISFYEKMQSDKGSIPDRFSAQQFSDYHSELNMSSLELGDSALYFCASSLPNTEAFFGQGTRLTVV.